The 22 T cell receptor beta chains listed next were all sequenced from one sample in a study of cytomegalovirus exposure and HLA in healthy donors. The PCR made use of 60 Vbeta and 13 Jbeta primers. Repertoires were generated with immunoSEQ multiplex PCR, while TCRdb's copy carries only in-frame clones and drops some. Here the sample table reports 150,000 to 200,000 clones. Input material: PBMCs. The receptor source for this set is a woman aged 55-75 years in good health and CMV-seronegative.

This chain joins TRBV7-3 and TRBJ1-4, with D possibly TRBD1 on 5 matching bases. The CDR3 has 15 amino acids. V was shortened by 5 bases and J by 4 bases, with 14 bases between the two germline ends. Germline CDR1 is SGHTA and CDR2 is FQGTGA. CDR3 region: CASSPGDRDNEKLFF. CDR3 DNA: TGTGCCAGCAGCCCGGGGGACCGGGATAATGAAAAACTGTTTTTT.

The V gene is TRBV10-3, the J gene TRBJ2-7, with 9 bases lining up with TRBD1. The CDR3 has 16 residues. The germline gives CDR1 ENHRY, CDR2 SYGVKD. V gave up 4 bases and J gave up 5 bases; unmatched junction bases: 12. The CDR3 loop reads CAISGRGEQGADEQYF. The CDR3 DNA is TGTGCCATCAGTGGGAGGGGGGAACAGGGGGCGGACGAGCAGTACTTC.

This sequence joins TRBV7-8 and TRBJ1-4; TRBD1 aligns across 7 bases. Germline CDR1 is SGHVS and CDR2 is FQNEAQ. The CDR3 consists of 14 residues. Unmatched junction bases numbered 3, after V lost 5 bases and J lost 3 bases. The CDR3 loop reads CASSDRVSNEKLFF. The CDR3 bases are TGTGCCAGCAGCGACAGGGTATCTAATGAAAAACTGTTTTTT.

The chain combines TRBV28 with TRBJ2-4; the match to TRBD1 covers 9 bases. V lost 2 bases, J lost 7 bases, and 9 bases stayed unmatched. CDR1 and CDR2 from the germline V gene are MDHEN and SYDVKM. The CDR3 consists of 16 residues. The CDR3 loop reads CASSLPGTGKRNIQYF. Written as DNA, the CDR3 is TGTGCCAGCAGTTTACCCGGGACAGGGAAAAGGAACATTCAGTACTTC.

The gene calls are TRBV4-3 and TRBJ1-3; D gene uncertain. Germline CDR1 and CDR2: LGHNA and YSLEER. The CDR3 runs to 15 residues. Trimming took 0 bases from V and 3 from J, leaving 9 bases between them. This CDR3 reads CASSQEVADGNTIYF. CDR3 sequence (DNA): TGCGCCAGCAGCCAAGAAGTGGCAGATGGAAACACCATATATTTT.

This rearrangement joins TRBV11-2 to TRBJ2-7; D is possibly TRBD1 (6 bases). V shed 5 bases and J shed 5 bases, with 22 bases lying between them. Per germline, CDR1 SGHAT and CDR2 FQNNGV. There are 16 residues in the CDR3. CDR3 nucleotide sequence: TGTGCCAGCAGCCCGCCGGGTTTGGGGGCGTTGAACGAGCAGTACTTC. It codes for CASSPPGLGALNEQYF.

The rearrangement joins TRBV4-2 to TRBJ2-7; 10 bases fit TRBD1. Trimming took 4 bases from V and 1 from J; bases not matched to a gene: 4. The CDR3 consists of 15 residues. The germline gives CDR1 LGHNA, CDR2 YNFKEQ. The CDR3 loop reads CASSLRDRGSYEQYF. The CDR3 DNA reads as TGTGCCAGCAGCCTCCGGGACAGGGGATCCTACGAGCAGTACTTC.

V and J are TRBV5-4 and TRBJ2-4, with 12 bases fitting TRBD2. Trimming at V came to 3 bases and at J to 1 base, leaving 14 bases not matched to a gene. Germline CDR1 SGHNT, CDR2 YYREEE (reference sequence). The CDR3 is 20 residues long. This CDR3 is CASSSPNGLAGSGAKNIQYF. In DNA form, the CDR3 reads TGTGCCAGCAGCTCTCCGAACGGACTAGCGGGAAGCGGGGCCAAAAACATTCAGTACTTC.

The gene calls are TRBV6-5 and TRBJ2-5, with D possibly TRBD1 on 6 matching bases. The V end lost 2 bases, the J end lost 6 bases, and 13 bases lay between the germline ends. Germline V CDR1 and CDR2: MNHEY, SVGAGI. This CDR3 is 14 amino acids long. DNA of the CDR3: TGTGCCAGCAGTTACAGTTTACAGGGAAAGACCCAGTACTTC. It yields the protein CASSYSLQGKTQYF.

CDR3 sequence (DNA): TGTGCCAGCAGCCCCCTACGGCGGAACTATGGCTACACCTTC. It yields the protein CASSPLRRNYGYTF. The genes are TRBV6-5 and TRBJ1-2, with D unresolved. The V end lost 6 bases, the J end lost 2 bases, and 13 bases lay between the germline ends. The CDR3 covers 14 residues. Germline CDR1 and CDR2: MNHEY and SVGAGI.

The chain links TRBV9 to TRBJ2-7, with 7 bases identical to TRBD1. Germline V gives CDR1 SGDLS, CDR2 YYNGEE. The CDR3 extends over 14 amino acids. V shed 3 bases and J 3 bases; nucleotides not matched to a gene: 6. As DNA, the CDR3 is TGTGCCAGCAGCGCGGGACAGCGGAACTACGAGCAGTACTTC. Its protein is CASSAGQRNYEQYF.

This chain links TRBV29-1 with TRBJ1-2; 7 nucleotides line up with TRBD1. CDR1 is SQVTM, CDR2 ANQGSEA, per germline. The CDR3 totals 12 residues. J lost 2 bases, V lost 7 bases, and 4 bases had no gene match. The CDR3 sequence: CSGLQGNYGYTF. DNA of the CDR3: TGCAGCGGGTTACAGGGGAACTATGGCTACACCTTC.

This chain joins TRBV19 and TRBJ1-2; D gene ambiguous. CDR3 size: 13 residues. The germline V and J ends were trimmed by 8 bases and 3 bases, with 13 bases remaining between them. Germline CDR1 reads LNHDA; CDR2 reads SQIVND (reference sequence). The CDR3 reads CASRKQSHYGYTF. CDR3 DNA sequence: TGTGCCAGTCGGAAACAGAGTCACTATGGCTACACCTTC.

The chain is built from TRBV18 and TRBJ1-2, with TRBD1 identical over 12 bases. CDR1 KGHSH and CDR2 LQKENI come from the germline V gene. There are 18 residues in the CDR3. Trimming at V came to 3 bases and at J to 2 bases, leaving 10 bases not matched to a gene. The CDR3 sequence: CASSPTRDRGRENYGYTF. The CDR3 DNA sequence: TGTGCCAGCTCACCGACCCGGGACAGGGGGCGCGAAAACTATGGCTACACCTTC.

The J gene is TRBJ2-7, the V gene TRBV5-1; 13 nucleotides match TRBD2. The germline V gene encodes CDR1 SGHRS and CDR2 YFSETQ. The CDR3 runs 17 residues. After removal of 4 bases from V and 7 bases from J, the junction contained 14 bases not matched to a gene. In nucleotides, the CDR3 is TGCGCCAGCAGCCTCGGACTAGCGGGAGTGGCGGAGGGGGAGCAGTACTTC. It encodes CASSLGLAGVAEGEQYF.

The V call is TRBV4-2, the J call TRBJ1-2; 7 bases are a match to TRBD1. The CDR3 extends over 14 amino acids. The ends lost 6 bases at V and 4 bases at J; junction bases unmatched: 8. Per germline, CDR1 LGHNA and CDR2 YNFKEQ. CDR3 in DNA: TGTGCCAGCAGTCTCAGGGGGGATCCCTATGGCTACACCTTC. It encodes CASSLRGDPYGYTF.

The chain employs TRBV10-1 and TRBJ1-1, with a tentative D call TRBD1 (5 bases). Trimming left V 0 bases short and J 8 bases short, with 13 bases between. This CDR3 comprises 14 residues. The V gene's germline CDR1 is WNHNN and CDR2 SYGVQD (reference sequence). CDR3: CASSESGKWTEAFF. The CDR3 DNA follows: TGCGCCAGCAGTGAGTCTGGGAAATGGACAGAAGCTTTCTTT.

The chain has TRBV29-1 and TRBJ1-1; 7 bases fit TRBD1. Per the germline V gene, CDR1 is SQVTM and CDR2 is ANQGSEA. V lost 4 bases and J lost 4; bases outside the gene matches: 3. This CDR3 is 12 amino acids long. CDR3 in amino acids: CSVGQGGTEAFF. CDR3 sequence (DNA): TGCAGCGTTGGACAGGGCGGCACTGAAGCTTTCTTT.

The chain employs TRBV29-1 and TRBJ2-7; D not certain. CDR1 is SQVTM and CDR2 is ANQGSEA in the germline V gene. With 5 bases removed from V and 3 bases from J, the gap between germline ends came to 8 bases. The CDR3 sequence is 11 residues long. In DNA, the CDR3 is TGCAGCGTTATCACGGTCTACGAGCAGTACTTC. Residues: CSVITVYEQYF.

The chain combines TRBV29-1 with TRBJ1-2, with D possibly matching TRBD1 (6 bases). The CDR3 extends over 14 amino acids. V lost 0 bases and J lost 8, with 16 bases in between. Germline V CDR1 and CDR2: SQVTM, ANQGSEA. The DNA for the CDR3 is TGCAGCGTTGAAGAGTTACGCACAGGGAACGGCTACACCTTC. This translates into CSVEELRTGNGYTF.

The chain links TRBV9 to TRBJ2-1; 9 nucleotides match TRBD2. The germline V gene encodes CDR1 SGDLS and CDR2 YYNGEE. The CDR3 totals 15 residues. Unmatched junction bases numbered 10, after V lost 4 bases and J lost 8 bases. Here the CDR3 reads CASSWEGGGAYEQFF. CDR3 nucleotide sequence: TGTGCCAGCAGCTGGGAAGGCGGGGGGGCTTATGAGCAGTTCTTC. The whole variable domain, filled in from reference TRBV9 and TRBJ2-1, reads DSGVTQTPKHLITATGQRVTLRCSPRSGDLSVYWYQQSLDQGLQFLIQYYNGEERAKGNILERFSAQQFPDLHSELNLSSLELGDSALYFCASSWEGGGAYEQFFGPGTRLTVL.

The V and J genes are TRBV5-4 and TRBJ2-1, with D uncertain. This CDR3 is 14 amino acids long. Germline CDR1 SGHNT, CDR2 YYREEE (reference sequence). The germline V and J ends were trimmed by 4 bases and 4 bases, with 12 bases remaining between them. The CDR3 is CASSLIEVYNEQFF. DNA of the CDR3: TGTGCCAGCAGCCTGATCGAGGTGTACAATGAGCAGTTCTTC.